Below are 17 T cell receptor beta chains sequenced from a single sample in a study of T cell repertoires in cytomegalovirus infection. These receptors' antigens are unknown. TCRdb re-called the reads with MiXCR, one entry per CDR3 protein. The sample shows about 770,000 distinct CDR3 sequences, 25% to 30% of them seen only once. The starting material was cultured CD8+ T cells from PBMCs, obtained from culture after CMV antigen stimulation. Every receptor here comes from a human donor in good health (CMV status not recorded). Some clones in this sample may be carry-over from other donors' samples.

This chain uses TRBV12-3 or TRBV12-4 with TRBJ2-2; D is possibly TRBD1 (6 bases). The length of the CDR3 is 16 residues. Trimming took 5 bases from V and 5 from J, leaving 18 bases between them. Here the CDR3 reads CASSLGKGVWTGELFF. DNA of the CDR3: TGTGCCAGCAGTCTCGGGAAGGGGGTATGGACCGGGGAGCTGTTTTTT.

V is TRBV5-6 and J is TRBJ2-6, with D tentatively TRBD2 (5 bases). CDR3 length: 15 amino acids. Germline V gives CDR1 SGHDT, CDR2 YYEEEE. V lost 4 bases, J lost 4 bases, and 12 bases lay in between. The CDR3 coding sequence is TGTGCCAGCAGCGAGGGTTCGTGGGGGGCCAACGTCCTGACTTTC. This gives the protein CASSEGSWGANVLTF.

This clonotype was seen at least ten times. The J gene is TRBJ1-1, the V gene TRBV7-9, with TRBD1 as a possible D gene (5 bases). This CDR3 spans 15 amino acids. The V gene's germline CDR1 is SEHNR and CDR2 FQNEAQ (reference sequence). With 0 bases removed from V and 4 bases from J, the gap between germline ends came to 12 bases. CDR3 in amino acids: CASSLALGESTEAFF. The CDR3 DNA reads as TGTGCCAGCAGCTTAGCGCTAGGGGAATCCACTGAAGCTTTCTTT.

This chain joins TRBV12-5 and TRBJ1-5; weak D call: TRBD1 (6 bases). This CDR3 is built from 14 residues. V was cut by 4 bases and J by 4 bases, with 11 bases left in between. Germline V gene data show CDR1 as LGHNT and CDR2 as FRNRAP. Written as DNA, the CDR3 is TGTGCTAGTGGTTCGGACAGATCTAATCAGCCCCAGCATTTT. This translates into CASGSDRSNQPQHF.

This chain connects TRBV7-6 to TRBJ1-5; 7 bases match TRBD1. Trimming at V came to 4 bases and at J to 13 bases, leaving 7 bases not matched to a gene. The CDR3 runs to 12 residues. CDR1 is SGHVS and CDR2 is FNYEAQ in the germline V gene. Here the CDR3 reads CASSSGGQLQHF. CDR3 nucleotides: TGTGCCAGCAGCTCAGGGGGTCAGCTTCAGCATTTT.

The V call is TRBV25-1, the J call TRBJ1-2; D is unclear. Germline CDR1 MGHDK, CDR2 SYGVNS. The CDR3 sequence is 13 residues long. Trimming stripped 6 bases from V and 6 bases from J, with 14 bases between. The CDR3 is CASRKTGPDGYTF. CDR3 coding DNA: TGTGCCAGCAGGAAGACCGGTCCCGATGGCTACACCTTC.

In its sample, this clonotype was seen a few times. The J gene is TRBJ2-7, the V gene TRBV11-3; TRBD1 matches 12 bases. J was trimmed by 5 bases and V by 0 bases; bases with no gene match: 11. The CDR3 contains 18 residues. Germline CDR1 is SGHNT and CDR2 is YENEEA. CDR3 in amino acids: CASSLDSAGTGGIHEQYF. CDR3 coding DNA: TGTGCCAGCAGCTTAGATAGTGCCGGGACAGGGGGCATCCACGAGCAGTACTTC.

The chain employs TRBV29-1 and TRBJ2-2; 8 bases are shared with TRBD2. Germline V gene data show CDR1 as SQVTM and CDR2 as ANQGSEA. This CDR3 is built from 13 residues. V shed 7 bases and J 4 bases; nucleotides not matched to a gene: 5. The CDR3 region has the DNA TGCAGCGCCGGCAGCGGGGGCACCGGGGAGCTGTTTTTT. This codes for CSAGSGGTGELFF.

J is TRBJ1-1 and V is TRBV7-9, with a possible D match to TRBD1 (5 bases). CDR1 is SEHNR, CDR2 FQNEAQ, per germline (reference sequence). CDR3 size: 14 residues. The V and J ends lost 2 bases and 6 bases respectively, with 13 bases between them. CDR3 in amino acids: CASSLPGSGAEAFF. The CDR3, as DNA: TGTGCCAGCAGCTTACCAGGGTCAGGCGCTGAAGCTTTCTTT.

The chain recombines TRBV19 with TRBJ1-4; a weak D match, TRBD1 (5 bases). V lost 5 bases to trimming and J lost 5 bases, with 15 bases between them. The CDR3 is 15 amino acids. Germline assignment: CDR1 LNHDA and CDR2 SQIVND (reference sequence). As DNA, the CDR3 is TGTGCCAGTAGTCCCAGGGACGGACTAAATGAAAAACTGTTTTTT. This encodes CASSPRDGLNEKLFF.

The chain links TRBV5-6 to TRBJ1-5; D is unclear. The germline CDR1 and CDR2 sequences are SGHDT and YYEEEE. The length of the CDR3 is 12 residues. V was pared by 4 bases and J by 8 bases, with 10 bases between. The CDR3 region has the DNA TGTGCCAGCAGCGAGGGCTCGAAGCCCCAGCATTTT. It codes for CASSEGSKPQHF. Supplemented by reference TRBV5-6 and TRBJ1-5, the full variable domain reads DAGVTQSPTHLIKTRGQQVTLRCSPKSGHDTVSWYQQALGQGPQFIFQYYEEEERQRGNFPDRFSGHQFPNYSSELNVNALLLGDSALYLCASSEGSKPQHFGDGTRLSIL.

The rearrangement uses TRBV28 and TRBJ1-1; D remains ambiguous. The length of the CDR3 is 14 residues. Germline V gives CDR1 MDHEN, CDR2 SYDVKM. V shed 6 bases and J shed 7 bases, with 18 bases lying between them. The CDR3: CASSPVPTAIEAFF. CDR3 in DNA: TGTGCCAGCAGCCCCGTCCCAACGGCGATTGAAGCTTTCTTT.

This rearrangement joins TRBV6-6 to TRBJ1-5; D is possibly TRBD1 (6 bases). Germline CDR1 and CDR2: MNHNY and SVGAGI (reference sequence). V lost 6 bases and J lost 4, with 13 bases in between. This CDR3 has 14 amino acids. The CDR3 sequence is CASSLDRNNQPQHF. The DNA of the CDR3 is TGTGCCAGCAGCCTCGACAGGAATAATCAGCCCCAGCATTTT.

This clonotype was seen ten or more times. The chain uses TRBV7-9 and TRBJ2-2; D unresolved. Trimming pared 1 base from V and 0 bases from J, leaving 6 bases between. Per the germline V gene, CDR1 is SEHNR and CDR2 is FQNEAQ (reference sequence). This CDR3 region has 15 residues. This chain's CDR3 is CASSLVDPNTGELFF. CDR3 sequence (DNA): TGTGCCAGCAGCTTAGTCGACCCGAACACCGGGGAGCTGTTTTTT.

This clonotype showed up just a few times. This chain connects TRBV27 to TRBJ2-2; tentatively, D is TRBD2 (5 bases). V lost 2 bases to trimming and J lost 4 bases, with 17 bases between them. Looked up from germline, CDR1 is MNHEY and CDR2 is SMNVEV (reference sequence). The CDR3 covers 17 residues. The CDR3, as DNA: TGTGCCAGCAGTTTAGGGCAGGACTCCTCGGGCACCGGGGAGCTGTTTTTT. It codes for CASSLGQDSSGTGELFF.

This clonotype turned up a few times. The V call is TRBV7-6, the J call TRBJ2-1; D gene ambiguous. V lost 3 bases and J 4 bases, leaving 19 bases between the germline ends. There are 17 residues in the CDR3. CDR1 SGHVS and CDR2 FNYEAQ come from the germline V gene. CDR3 amino acids: CASSLTEAGHNYNEQFF. As DNA, the CDR3 is TGTGCCAGCAGCTTGACTGAGGCAGGCCATAATTACAATGAGCAGTTCTTC.

The rearrangement joins TRBV23-1 to TRBJ2-7, with TRBD1 as a possible D gene (6 bases). TRBV23-1 is filed as an ORF, its function uncertain. Between the trimmed V and J ends, which lost 10 bases and 2 bases, there was a span of 15 bases. This CDR3 comprises 13 residues. The CDR3 protein is CATLHDRTYEQYV. CDR3 sequence (DNA): TGCGCCACCTTACACGACAGGACCTACGAGCAGTACGTC.